The clone carrying this T cell receptor beta chain was observed many times. Its specificity is unknown. CDR3 size: 15 residues. Trimming pared 5 bases from V and 4 bases from J, leaving 14 bases between. These data belong to a study of T cells in Graves' hyperthyroidism and ophthalmopathy. Overall study findings and caveats: A 13 V-J model separated ophthalmopathy from stable hyperthyroidism.

Amplified regions were TCR beta CDR3 sequences from RNA transcripts. RT-PCR in the first round (using the HTBI primer set) targeted the TCR CDR3. TCRdb independently ran MiXCR on the multiplex PCR reads; one entry per CDR3 protein. Among some 740,000 distinct CDR3 sequences listed, 11% to 15% were seen once. J is TRBJ1-4 and V is TRBV12-3 or TRBV12-4, with D possibly matching TRBD1 (5 bases). The sequenced material came from blood. This sequence originates from a woman between 18 and 29 years old with Graves' hyperthyroidism. The CDR3 nucleotides read TGTGCCAGCAGTCTCAGGGCCCTCGTTAATGAAAAACTGTTTTTT. Protein product: CASSLRALVNEKLFF.